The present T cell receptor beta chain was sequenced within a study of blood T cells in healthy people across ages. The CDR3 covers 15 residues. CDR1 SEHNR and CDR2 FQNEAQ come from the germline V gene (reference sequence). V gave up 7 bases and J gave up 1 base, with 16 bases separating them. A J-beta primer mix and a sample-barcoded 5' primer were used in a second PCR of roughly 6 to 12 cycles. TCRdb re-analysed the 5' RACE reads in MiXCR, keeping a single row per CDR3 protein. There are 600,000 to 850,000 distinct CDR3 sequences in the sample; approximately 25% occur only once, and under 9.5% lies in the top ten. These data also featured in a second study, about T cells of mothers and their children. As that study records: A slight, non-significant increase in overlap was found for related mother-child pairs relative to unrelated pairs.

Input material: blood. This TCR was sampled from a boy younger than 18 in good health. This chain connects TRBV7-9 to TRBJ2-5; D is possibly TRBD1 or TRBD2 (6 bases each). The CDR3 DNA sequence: TGTGCCAGCACCCCGTGGAGGGGGAGCCAAGAGACCCAGTACTTC. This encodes CASTPWRGSQETQYF.